This is a list of T cell receptor beta chains from one sample in a study of blood T cell repertoires in COVID-19. Profiled with immunoSEQ multiplex PCR; TCRdb holds only in-frame clones, not every one. The sample consists of about 170,000 clones, around 82% of them appearing once. The sequencing sample was made of PBMCs or T cells enriched from blood (not recorded which). Receptors were obtained from a woman between 45 and 60 years old in a cohort exposed to, infected with or recovered from COVID-19 (not recorded which). Both conserved end residues are part of each CDR3. The order of the fields is J gene, V gene, clone size, CDR3 length, D gene, CDR3 DNA, CDR3 protein. A D gene is named only where the DNA matches it firmly. Only some rows state a clone size, as once, few, many or a class for expanded clones.

TRBJ2-7 | TRBV28 | NA | 18 | NA | TGTGCCAGCAGTTTACAGGGCTGGGGGCGAGGTCCTCACTACGAGCAGTACTTC | CASSLQGWGRGPHYEQYF
TRBJ2-5 | TRBV7-8 | NA | 18 | TRBD2 | TGTGCCAGCAGCTTAGGGAGGTGGGCTAGCGGCTTCCAAGAGACCCAGTACTTC | CASSLGRWASGFQETQYF
TRBJ1-1 | TRBV27 | NA | 15 | NA | TGTGCCAGCAGTCACAGGTTAAGCCAGAACACTGAAGCTTTCTTT | CASSHRLSQNTEAFF
TRBJ1-2 | TRBV5-1 | few | 11 | NA | TGCGCCAGCAGCTCGAACTATGGCTACACCTTC | CASSSNYGYTF
TRBJ1-5 | TRBV28 | NA | 12 | NA | TGTGCCAGCAGTTTAAAGACTAGGCCCCAGCATTTT | CASSLKTRPQHF
TRBJ1-5 | TRBV7-9 | NA | 14 | TRBD1 | TGTGCCAGCACCCGGACAGGCGACAATCAGCCCCAGCATTTT | CASTRTGDNQPQHF
TRBJ1-1 | TRBV28 | few | 16 | TRBD1 | TGTGCCAGCAGTTCCGCCACCTACAGGGGGGGCTATGAAGCTTTCTTT | CASSSATYRGGYEAFF
TRBJ1-4 | TRBV5-5 | NA | 14 | NA | TGTGCCAGCAGCGTGACAGCAACTAATGAAAAACTGTTTTTT | CASSVTATNEKLFF
TRBJ1-5 | TRBV29-1 | NA | 15 | TRBD1 | TGCAGCGTTACAACCGGGACAGGGGTTTATCAGCCCCAGCATTTT | CSVTTGTGVYQPQHF
TRBJ1-3 | TRBV28 | NA | 17 | TRBD1 | TGTGCCAGCAGTGGGACAGGGTGGCCGTTCTCTGGAAACACCATATATTTT | CASSGTGWPFSGNTIYF
TRBJ2-3 | TRBV5-4 | NA | 13 | NA | TGTGCCAGCAGCTTGGGAGGCACAGATACGCAGTATTTT | CASSLGGTDTQYF
TRBJ1-6 | TRBV9 | once | 15 | TRBD1 | TGTGCCAGCAGCACCCAGGGACAGGGGAATTCACCCCTCCACTTT | CASSTQGQGNSPLHF
TRBJ1-3 | TRBV5-1 | NA | 18 | NA | TGCGCCAGCAGCTTCGCGGGAATGGGACGGAACTCTGGAAACACCATATATTTT | CASSFAGMGRNSGNTIYF
TRBJ1-3 | TRBV10-3 | NA | 14 | NA | TGTGCCATCAGTTACGAGGCTGCTGGAAACACCATATATTTT | CAISYEAAGNTIYF
TRBJ1-4 | TRBV19 | NA | 15 | TRBD1 | TGTGCCAGTAGGGTCACCGGACAGGGGGATGAAAAACTGTTTTTT | CASRVTGQGDEKLFF
TRBJ2-3 | TRBV29-1 | NA | 12 | NA | TGCAGCGGCACAGAGAGCACAGATACGCAGTATTTT | CSGTESTDTQYF
TRBJ2-5 | TRBV18 | NA | 16 | NA | TGTGCCAGCTCACGACAGGTATCGTCAGGAGGCGAGACCCAGTACTTC | CASSRQVSSGGETQYF
TRBJ2-1 | TRBV1 | few | 11 | NA | TGCACCAGCATCCCTAGCAATGAGCAGTTCTTC | CTSIPSNEQFF